The rows below give T cell receptor beta chains drawn from one sample of a study of blood T cell repertoires in COVID-19. TCRdb's copy holds only in-frame clones and misses some; the assay was immunoSEQ multiplex PCR. The sample has roughly 150,000 clones; around 84% are singletons. Sequencing used peripheral blood. Source of these receptors: a woman older than 75 with acute or convalescent COVID-19. The CDR3 runs from the conserved cysteine through the conserved F or W. D genes are given only for firm matches. For some rows the clone size is stated as once, few or many, or as a class when expanded; others skip it.

.,TRBJ2-3,TRBD1,TRBV7-3,TGTGCCAGCAGCTTGGACAGGGCCCATACAGATACGCAGTATTTT,CASSLDRAHTDTQYF
.,TRBJ2-7,TRBD1,TRBV27,TGTGCCAGCAGTACCCGGACAGGTGGGTCCGCCTACGAGCAGTACTTC,CASSTRTGGSAYEQYF
once,TRBJ2-7,.,TRBV7-8,TGTGCCAGCAGCTTAGCCTGGACAGCAACGCCAAGGGAACAGTACTTC,CASSLAWTATPREQYF
.,TRBJ2-3,.,TRBV19,TGTGCCAGTAGTATTCAGGGGCTCACAGGAACAGATACGCAGTATTTT,CASSIQGLTGTDTQYF
.,TRBJ1-1,.,TRBV24-1,TGTGCCACCAGCCCGGGACATAACACTGAAGCTTTCTTT,CATSPGHNTEAFF
.,TRBJ2-5,TRBD1,TRBV29-1,TGCAGCGCTGACAGGGGTAGCGAGACCCAGTACTTC,CSADRGSETQYF
.,TRBJ1-5,TRBD1,TRBV25-1,TGTGCCAGCAGGGGGGGACAGAGCAATCAGCCCCAGCATTTT,CASRGGQSNQPQHF
.,TRBJ1-4,.,TRBV18,TGTGCCAGCTCACCTCAGAGGGCCTTAGAAAAACTGTTTTTT,CASSPQRALEKLFF
.,TRBJ1-5,.,TRBV10-3,TGTGCCATGGGCAGGGACAATCAGCCCCAGCATTTT,CAMGRDNQPQHF
.,TRBJ2-5,.,TRBV20-1,TGCAGTGCTAGTGTGGGAGGAGAGACCCAGTACTTC,CSASVGGETQYF
.,TRBJ2-7,.,TRBV2,TGTGCCAGCAGTGGGACCGGGGTCACCGAGCAGTACTTC,CASSGTGVTEQYF
once,TRBJ1-2,TRBD1,TRBV18,TGTGCCAGCTCAGGTCAGGGGGCAGAAGACTATGGCTACACCTTC,CASSGQGAEDYGYTF
.,TRBJ1-4,TRBD1,TRBV18,TGTGCCAGCTCACCTCCGACAGGGAGAAATGAAAAACTGTTTTTT,CASSPPTGRNEKLFF
.,TRBJ2-3,TRBD1,TRBV20-1,TGCAGTGCTAGTAATGCGAGGACAGGGGGCCGGGCAGATACGCAGTATTTT,CSASNARTGGRADTQYF
.,TRBJ2-1,.,TRBV4-1,TGCGCCAGCAGCCAGGGGGCATACGGAACTTTCCTTGAGCAGTTCTTC,CASSQGAYGTFLEQFF
.,TRBJ1-1,.,TRBV5-5,TGTGCCAGCAGCTTGATCCAAACCAGACTATTGAACACTGAAGCTTTCTTT,CASSLIQTRLLNTEAFF
.,TRBJ2-1,TRBD1,TRBV6-6,TGTGCCAGCAGTCCGGACAGGGTGGTGAATGAGCAGTTCTTC,CASSPDRVVNEQFF
.,TRBJ2-7,.,TRBV5-1,TGCGCCAGCGGGTCAGGGGATGTTTCCTACGAGCAGTACTTC,CASGSGDVSYEQYF
.,TRBJ1-5,TRBD1,TRBV28,TGTGCCAGCAGCCCCGGACAGGGCAACAATCAGCCCCAGCATTTT,CASSPGQGNNQPQHF
.,TRBJ1-2,TRBD1,TRBV5-1,TGCGCCAGCAGCTTGGAGGACAGGAGCGGCTACACCTTC,CASSLEDRSGYTF
few,TRBJ1-5,.,TRBV7-9,TGTGCCAGCAGCTTACAGGGTGAAAATCAGCCCCAGCATTTT,CASSLQGENQPQHF
.,TRBJ2-3,TRBD2,TRBV10-2,TGCGCCAGCAGTCTACTAGCGCAAAGGGCAGATACGCAGTATTTT,CASSLLAQRADTQYF
.,TRBJ2-1,.,TRBV2,TGTGCCAGCAGAACAGGGAGCAGCTCCTACAATGAGCAGTTCTTC,CASRTGSSSYNEQFF
.,TRBJ2-1,TRBD2,TRBV7-2,TGTGCCAGCAGCTTAGCGAGCGGGAGGGGGGTCAATGAGCAGTTCTTC,CASSLASGRGVNEQFF
.,TRBJ2-3,.,TRBV6-6,TGTGCCAGCAGTCCACTAGGGGATACGCAGTATTTT,CASSPLGDTQYF
.,TRBJ2-7,.,TRBV4-2,TGTGCCAGCAGCCATCCACAGGGTAACGAGCAGTACTTC,CASSHPQGNEQYF